The rows below give T cell receptor beta chains drawn from one sample of a study of control samples from healthy donors and cancer patients. The data were produced by immunoSEQ multiplex PCR, yet TCRdb's version contains in-frame clones alone and is incomplete. There are approximately 87,000 clones in the sample; roughly 91% occur only once, and 15% to 20% lies in the top ten. Sequencing input: blood. These receptors originate from a man aged 45-65 years in good health. Each CDR3 is given with its conserved first and last residue. D genes are given only for firm matches. Clone size appears in some rows only: once, few, many, or a class for an expanded clone.

d_gene	abundance	v_gene	j_gene	CDR3nt	CDR3aa
NA	NA	TRBV24-1	TRBJ2-1	TGTGCCACCAGTGCAGGGGGGGGTGAGCAGTTCTTC	CATSAGGGEQFF
NA	NA	TRBV28	TRBJ1-1	TGTGCCAGCGGGTGGCGGAACACTGAAGCTTTCTTT	CASGWRNTEAFF
NA	few	TRBV21-1	TRBJ1-2	TGTGCCAGCAGCATCTCGGTCAACTATGGCTACACCTTC	CASSISVNYGYTF
TRBD1	NA	TRBV6-6	TRBJ1-4	TGTGCCAGCAGCTCGCTACAGGGGGCAAATGAAAAACTGTTTTTT	CASSSLQGANEKLFF
TRBD1	NA	TRBV5-4	TRBJ1-6	TGTGCCAGCACCCTTCAGGGGGCTAATTCACCCCTCCACTTT	CASTLQGANSPLHF
NA	NA	TRBV4-1	TRBJ1-2	TGCGCCAGCAGCCAATACGGCCAGGGAAACTATGGCTACACCTTC	CASSQYGQGNYGYTF
TRBD1	NA	TRBV6-5	TRBJ2-7	TGTGCCAGCGCCAACAAATTCGGGACAGCCTACGAGCAGTACTTC	CASANKFGTAYEQYF
NA	once	TRBV11-2	TRBJ1-3	TGTGCCAGCAGCGGGATCAGGGCTGGAAACACCATATATTTT	CASSGIRAGNTIYF
TRBD1	NA	TRBV27	TRBJ1-2	TGTGCCAGCAGTCAAAGGCCAGGGGGATTCGCACACTATGGCTACACCTTC	CASSQRPGGFAHYGYTF
NA	NA	TRBV30	TRBJ1-1	TGTGCCTGGAGTGTGGTGGTCACTGAAGCTTTCTTT	CAWSVVVTEAFF
NA	NA	TRBV11-2	TRBJ1-2	TGTGCCAGCAGCTCCCTTGGGGGCTACACCTTC	CASSSLGGYTF
TRBD1	NA	TRBV29-1	TRBJ1-1	TGCAGCGTAGGACAGGGGAACACTGAAGCTTTCTTT	CSVGQGNTEAFF
TRBD1	NA	TRBV30	TRBJ1-1	TGTGCCTGGAGTCAAGAGACAGGGATTAACACTGAAGCTTTCTTT	CAWSQETGINTEAFF
NA	NA	TRBV3-1/TRBV3-2	TRBJ1-1	TGTGCCAGCAGCTGGGGGCAAGATAACACTGAAGCTTTCTTT	CASSWGQDNTEAFF
NA	NA	TRBV6-5	TRBJ2-7	TGTGCCAGCAACCTGAAGTTCTACGAGCAGTACTTC	CASNLKFYEQYF
TRBD2	once	TRBV11-1	TRBJ2-3	TGTGCCAGCAGCTTTGGGACTAGCGGGGGTGGTACGCAGTATTTT	CASSFGTSGGGTQYF
TRBD1	NA	TRBV6-5	TRBJ2-5	TGTGCCAGCACCAGTGGAGACAGGGGAGAAGAGACCCAGTACTTC	CASTSGDRGEETQYF
TRBD1	NA	TRBV5-1	TRBJ2-7	TGCGCCAGCAGCCTGACAGGGAACGAGCAGTACTTC	CASSLTGNEQYF
NA	NA	TRBV7-9	TRBJ1-1	TGTGCCAGCAGCTTAAACTATGGAGGCACTGAAGCTTTCTTT	CASSLNYGGTEAFF
NA	NA	TRBV5-1	TRBJ1-2	TGCGCCAGCAGCGGGGACGTAACAGGGATCTATGGCTACACCTTC	CASSGDVTGIYGYTF
NA	NA	TRBV19	TRBJ1-1	TGTGCCAGTACCTTCCGGGGCGGGCGGTTCACTGAAGCTTTCTTT	CASTFRGGRFTEAFF
TRBD1	NA	TRBV6-6	TRBJ1-6	TGTGCCAGCAGGCTAAACAGGGGCACGGATTCACCCCTCCACTTT	CASRLNRGTDSPLHF
NA	NA	TRBV24-1	TRBJ1-5	TGTGCCACCAGTGAACCTACAGAGATCAATCAGCCCCAGCATTTT	CATSEPTEINQPQHF
NA	NA	TRBV5-1	TRBJ1-6	TGCGCCAGCAGCGACCCAGGGGATTCACCCCTCCACTTT	CASSDPGDSPLHF
NA	once	TRBV10-3	TRBJ1-4	TGTGCCATCAGTACAGCCGAGGGAACTAATGAAAAACTGTTTTTT	CAISTAEGTNEKLFF
TRBD1	NA	TRBV5-1	TRBJ2-2	TGCGCCAGCAGCCCGACAGGGACGGACACCGGGGAGCTGTTTTTT	CASSPTGTDTGELFF
NA	NA	TRBV29-1	TRBJ1-2	TGCAGCGTTGATCGAGCAGTTGGTGGCTACACCTTC	CSVDRAVGGYTF
TRBD1	NA	TRBV29-1	TRBJ1-1	TGCAGCACACGACACAGGGGAACTGAAGCTTTCTTT	CSTRHRGTEAFF
NA	NA	TRBV11-3	TRBJ2-7	TGTGCCAGCAGCCCGGCGGGGGAGCAGTACTTC	CASSPAGEQYF
NA	once	TRBV18	TRBJ1-1	TGTGCCAGCTCACCACCCCTAGGAACAGGGATGAACACTGAAGCTTTCTTT	CASSPPLGTGMNTEAFF
NA	NA	TRBV6-6	TRBJ1-1	TGTGCCAGCAGTTTCCCTGAAGGGAACACTGAAGCTTTCTTT	CASSFPEGNTEAFF
NA	NA	TRBV24-1	TRBJ2-4	TGTGCCACCAGTGACTCAGGATCCGAAGCCAAAAACATTCAGTACTTC	CATSDSGSEAKNIQYF
TRBD2	NA	TRBV7-6	TRBJ2-7	TGTGCCAGCAGCTTAGGTACTAGCGGGGGGACCTACGAGCAGTACTTC	CASSLGTSGGTYEQYF
NA	NA	TRBV18	TRBJ1-1	TGTGCCAGCTCAGCCAACAGGGAGACTGAAGCTTTCTTT	CASSANRETEAFF
NA	NA	TRBV9	TRBJ1-3	TGTGCCAGCAGCGTAAAGGGGCGGGGGGCGGAAAACACCATATATTTT	CASSVKGRGAENTIYF
NA	NA	TRBV3-1/TRBV3-2	TRBJ2-2	TGTGCCAGCAGCCAAGAGACGTCCACCGGGGAGCTGTTTTTT	CASSQETSTGELFF
TRBD1	NA	TRBV18	TRBJ1-1	TGTGCCAGCTCAACGACGACAGGGGTGAACACTGAAGCTTTCTTT	CASSTTTGVNTEAFF
TRBD1	NA	TRBV6-1	TRBJ1-4	TGTGCCAGCAGAGAAGGGGGCACGGAGGAAAAACTGTTTTTT	CASREGGTEEKLFF
NA	once	TRBV6-5	TRBJ1-6	TGTGCCAGCAGTTACCCCGGGACACCCCTCCACTTT	CASSYPGTPLHF
NA	NA	TRBV2	TRBJ1-1	TGTGCCAGCAGTGATTCAGGACTATCCACTGAAGCTTTCTTT	CASSDSGLSTEAFF
TRBD1	NA	TRBV19	TRBJ1-2	TGTGCCAGTAAAGACAGGGGTTATGGCTACACCTTC	CASKDRGYGYTF
TRBD1	once	TRBV5-1	TRBJ1-6	TGCGCCAGCAGCGGGACACAGGGGGGTTCACCCCTCCACTTT	CASSGTQGGSPLHF
TRBD1	NA	TRBV18	TRBJ2-5	TGTGCCAGCTCACGGGACAGGGGCCAAGAGACCCAGTACTTC	CASSRDRGQETQYF
TRBD1	NA	TRBV12-3/TRBV12-4	TRBJ1-2	TGTGCCAGCAGTTTGGGACAGGGTCGTGGCTACACCTTC	CASSLGQGRGYTF
NA	NA	TRBV6-1	TRBJ2-1	TGTGCCAGCAGTGTGAAAGGAGTCCAGGGCAGTATCGATGAGCAGTTCTTC	CASSVKGVQGSIDEQFF
NA	NA	TRBV7-2	TRBJ2-2	TGTGCCAGCAGCCCGGGGCCGACCGGGGAGCTGTTTTTT	CASSPGPTGELFF
TRBD1	NA	TRBV14	TRBJ1-1	TGTGCCAGCAGCCAAAGGGTGACAGGGGGCAATGAAGCTTTCTTT	CASSQRVTGGNEAFF
NA	NA	TRBV29-1	TRBJ2-4	TGCAGCGGGGTAAATCTAGCCAAAAACATTCAGTACTTC	CSGVNLAKNIQYF